This TCR beta chain was documented in a study of immune heterogeneity within non-small cell lung tumors. This clonotype was picked up many times. The antigen is undetermined. Samples each supplied approximately 600 ng of bulk tumor genomic DNA as template. Several widely spaced biopsies per primary tumor were taken during surgery. With untreated, newly diagnosed non-small cell lung cancer, the patients went on to undergo curative surgery. The TCR beta CDR3 region underwent multiplex PCR amplification with 32 V and 13 J primers. TCRdb redid the calling of the multiplex PCR reads with MiXCR, one entry per CDR3 protein. The sample lists approximately 31,000 distinct CDR3 sequences; under 35% were seen once. Notes on the study in general: Recurrence of identical dominant CDR3 beta clonotypes was observed across tumor sites within a patient, alongside site-unique high-frequency clones. A moderate but significant correlation was found, linking local T-cell clonality with local tumor mutational burden (R roughly 0.31).

The CDR3 runs to 11 residues. The germline V and J ends were trimmed by 7 bases and 8 bases, with 11 bases remaining between them. Germline CDR1 ENHRY, CDR2 SYGVKD. The sequenced sample was lung tumor tissue. This chain connects TRBV10-3 to TRBJ1-2; D may be TRBD1 (5 bases). This receptor was obtained from a man in his forties with non-small cell lung cancer. The CDR3 DNA is TGTGCCATCAACAGAGGGGACGGCTACACCTTC. Its translation: CAINRGDGYTF.